Listed below are T cell receptor beta chains from one sample, sequenced in a study of blood T cell repertoires in COVID-19. Repertoires were generated with immunoSEQ multiplex PCR, while TCRdb's copy carries only in-frame clones and drops some. The sample has 260,000 or so clones, 84% seen once. Source material: peripheral blood. All receptors derive from a human donor in a cohort sampled during active COVID-19. The CDR3 runs from the conserved cysteine through the conserved F or W. The D gene is left open where the match is weak. Rows may omit the clone size; those that give it use once, few, many or a size class.

v_call,clone_size,j_call,d_call,cdr3_nt,cdr3_aa
TRBV2,few,TRBJ2-1,.,TGTGCCAGCAGAAATACAGGGAATGAGCAGTTCTTC,CASRNTGNEQFF
TRBV2,.,TRBJ2-7,.,TGTGCCAGCAGCGGACAGAGCCGAAAACTCTACGAGCAGTACTTC,CASSGQSRKLYEQYF
TRBV7-2,.,TRBJ2-5,.,TGTGCCAGCAGCTTAGTCGGTCGCGGTGCGGGTGCTGACGAGACCCAGTACTTC,CASSLVGRGAGADETQYF
TRBV28,.,TRBJ2-1,.,TGTGCCAGCAGGTTGGGGGCTGAGCAGTTCTTC,CASRLGAEQFF
TRBV5-1,.,TRBJ2-5,.,TGCGCCAGCAGCGAACACCCCAGCCAAGAGACCCAGTACTTC,CASSEHPSQETQYF
TRBV3-1/TRBV3-2,.,TRBJ1-3,TRBD1,TGTGCCGCCGGGACAGGAGCTGGAAACACCATATATTTT,CAAGTGAGNTIYF
TRBV6-7,.,TRBJ1-1,.,TGTGCCAGCAGGCAATACTATAGTCGGACTGAAGCTTTCTTT,CASRQYYSRTEAFF
TRBV12-3/TRBV12-4,.,TRBJ2-5,.,TGTGCCAGCAGTTTCCTAGACCGGGAGACCCAGTACTTC,CASSFLDRETQYF
TRBV2,.,TRBJ2-5,.,TGTGCCAGCAAACAGGGACATGAGACCCAGTACTTC,CASKQGHETQYF
TRBV13,.,TRBJ2-3,.,TGTGCCAGCAGCTTAGGGACCAGTTTTGGACTACAACACACAGATACGCAGTATTTT,CASSLGTSFGLQHTDTQYF
TRBV5-1,.,TRBJ2-7,.,TGCGCCAGCAGCGGCAGTTCCTACGAGCAGTACTTC,CASSGSSYEQYF
TRBV6-5,.,TRBJ2-7,TRBD1,TGTGCCAGCAGTACTTCACGGACAGGGAGTGAGCAGTACTTC,CASSTSRTGSEQYF
TRBV7-2,.,TRBJ2-7,TRBD2,TGTGCCAGCAGCCTACAGCGGGGGGGCTTGTACGAGCAGTACTTC,CASSLQRGGLYEQYF
TRBV28,.,TRBJ1-2,.,TGTGCCAGCAGTTTCGTCCAGCGCCATTATGGCTACACCTTC,CASSFVQRHYGYTF
TRBV6-6,.,TRBJ2-2,.,TGTGCCAGCAGTGGATTAGGAGTTTTGGGCACCGGGGAGCTGTTTTTT,CASSGLGVLGTGELFF
TRBV7-9,.,TRBJ1-5,.,TGTGCCAGCAGCTCGACAGATTATAGCAATCAGCCCCAGCATTTT,CASSSTDYSNQPQHF
TRBV14,many,TRBJ2-5,.,TGTGCCAGCAGCCAAGCTGGGGGAGGGACCCAGTACTTC,CASSQAGGGTQYF
TRBV5-1,.,TRBJ2-1,TRBD2,TGCGCCAGCAGCTCTGCACTAGCGGACCTGGGGAATGAGCAGTTCTTC,CASSSALADLGNEQFF
TRBV9,.,TRBJ2-3,TRBD2,TGTGCCAGCACCGTAGGTACTAGCGGGAGAGGGACAGATACGCAGTATTTT,CASTVGTSGRGTDTQYF
TRBV5-1,.,TRBJ2-3,.,TGCGCCAGCAGCTCGTCGGGACAATATACGCAGTATTTT,CASSSSGQYTQYF
TRBV5-4,.,TRBJ2-7,.,TGTGCCAGCAGCGGGCGGGGAACCCCCTACGAGCAGTACTTC,CASSGRGTPYEQYF
TRBV28,.,TRBJ1-1,TRBD1,TGTGCCAGCATACCCAGGGGGACCGGGAACACTGAAGCTTTCTTT,CASIPRGTGNTEAFF
TRBV18,.,TRBJ1-4,.,TGTGCCAGCTCACAGAATACAGGGCGCACTAATGAAAAACTGTTTTTT,CASSQNTGRTNEKLFF
TRBV25-1,many,TRBJ1-6,TRBD1,TGTGCCACCCGGCCGGGACAGAGGAATTCACCCCTCCACTTT,CATRPGQRNSPLHF
TRBV5-6,.,TRBJ1-1,.,TGTGCCAGCAGAGGCGGGATGAACACTGAAGCTTTCTTT,CASRGGMNTEAFF
TRBV5-1,.,TRBJ1-1,TRBD1,TGCGCCAGCTGTGAGACAGGGATCACTGAAGCTTTCTTT,CASCETGITEAFF
TRBV11-2,.,TRBJ1-4,.,TGTGCCAGCAGCCGCAACACCGCAACTAATGAAAAACTGTTTTTT,CASSRNTATNEKLFF
TRBV4-2,.,TRBJ2-5,TRBD1,TGTGCCAGCAGCCACCCCGGACAGGGCCAAGAGACCCAGTACTTC,CASSHPGQGQETQYF
TRBV9,.,TRBJ2-7,.,TGTGCCAGCAGCGTAGTAGGGACTTCGTACGAGCAGTACTTC,CASSVVGTSYEQYF
TRBV6-1,.,TRBJ2-3,TRBD2,TGTGCCAGCAGTGAAAGGCTAGCGGGGGACCCACCTTTT,CASSERLAGDPPF
TRBV6-4,.,TRBJ2-1,TRBD2,TGTGCCAGCAGCGTTGGACTAGCGGGAGGGTATGAGCAGTTCTTC,CASSVGLAGGYEQFF
TRBV27,.,TRBJ1-2,.,TGTGCCAGCAGTCAATCGGGGGGCCGTAATGGCTACACCTTC,CASSQSGGRNGYTF
TRBV4-3,.,TRBJ2-7,TRBD2,TGCGCCAGCAGCCCGGGAGGCACTCCCTACGAGCAGTACTTC,CASSPGGTPYEQYF
TRBV13,few,TRBJ2-1,TRBD2,TGTGCCAGCAGCGGACCTAGCGGGGACTCCTACAATGAGCAGTTCTTC,CASSGPSGDSYNEQFF
TRBV5-1,.,TRBJ2-1,.,TGCGCCAGCAGCTTTGCGGGACCTTCGGGTGGGAATGAGCAGTTCTTC,CASSFAGPSGGNEQFF
TRBV27,few,TRBJ1-2,TRBD1,TGTGCCAGCAGTTCCCGCCAGGGGGCGGATGGCTACACCTTC,CASSSRQGADGYTF
TRBV5-1,.,TRBJ2-5,TRBD1,TGCGCCAGCAGCCCTTGGGACAGGGGAATGGAGACCCAGTACTTC,CASSPWDRGMETQYF
TRBV2,.,TRBJ1-5,.,TGTGCCAGCAGTGAATTTACGGGAGCGGGAAAATATAGCAATCAGCCCCAGCATTTT,CASSEFTGAGKYSNQPQHF
TRBV6-5,once,TRBJ1-5,TRBD1,TGTGCCACCCACGGACAGGGGGCTTACCAGCCCCAGCATTTT,CATHGQGAYQPQHF
TRBV5-1,.,TRBJ2-2,.,TGCGCCAGCCGACGGGGGGCGACCCAACGGAACACCGGGGAGCTGTTTTTT,CASRRGATQRNTGELFF
TRBV19,.,TRBJ1-2,.,TGTGCCAGTAGTATAAAGAGGTCGGGGGGCTACACCTTC,CASSIKRSGGYTF
TRBV28,.,TRBJ1-1,TRBD1,TGTGCCAGCGACAACAGGGGGCGAGACACTGAAGCTTTCTTT,CASDNRGRDTEAFF